This T cell receptor (beta chain) was captured by sequencing in a study of T-cell memory formation after mild COVID-19. The J segment lost 7 bases and the V segment lost 5 bases, leaving 5 bases of the junction unmatched. The CDR3 runs to 14 residues. There are a few counts of this clonotype. 5'RACE primed from the constant segment yielded TCR alpha and TCR beta cDNA libraries bearing sample barcodes and UMIs. From the 5' RACE reads, TCRdb called clonotypes with MiXCR, one entry per CDR3 protein. The data show about 140,000 distinct CDR3 sequences, about 5.5% seen once. The specimen sequenced was PBMCs or a T cell subset sorted from them (not recorded which). The source of this sequence is an adult woman who had mild COVID-19 (a few samples of this study predate the infection). Cell type and time point are not known. The rearrangement joins TRBV12-3 or TRBV12-4 to TRBJ1-6, with 7 nucleotides matching TRBD1. CDR3 sequence (DNA): TGTGCCAGCAGTCTGGGACAGACAAATTCACCCCTCCACTTT. Protein: CASSLGQTNSPLHF.